This TCR beta chain was profiled in a study of T cells in Graves' hyperthyroidism and ophthalmopathy. CDR1 is SEHNR, CDR2 FQNEAQ, per germline (reference sequence). CDR3 length: 15 residues. This clonotype was seen more than once but under ten times. Compared with germline, one end of the junction differs, possibly owing to a read error. Using RNA transcripts as the source, TCR beta CDR3 regions were amplified. The HTBI primer set was used in a first-round RT-PCR of the TCR CDR3. TCRdb redid the calling of the multiplex PCR reads with MiXCR, one entry per CDR3 protein. The sample lists hundreds of thousands of distinct CDR3 sequences; 45% were seen once.

The TCR sequence derives from an adult man with Graves' disease, either hyperthyroidism or ophthalmopathy (not recorded which). This chain connects TRBV7-9 to TRBJ2-7, with 9 bases aligning to TRBD2. Sequenced material: peripheral blood or thyroid tissue (not recorded which). This CDR3 reads CASSLGGGRGDEQYF. The CDR3 DNA follows: TGTGCCAGCAGTTTAGGCGGCGGGAGGGGCGACGAGCAGTACTTC.